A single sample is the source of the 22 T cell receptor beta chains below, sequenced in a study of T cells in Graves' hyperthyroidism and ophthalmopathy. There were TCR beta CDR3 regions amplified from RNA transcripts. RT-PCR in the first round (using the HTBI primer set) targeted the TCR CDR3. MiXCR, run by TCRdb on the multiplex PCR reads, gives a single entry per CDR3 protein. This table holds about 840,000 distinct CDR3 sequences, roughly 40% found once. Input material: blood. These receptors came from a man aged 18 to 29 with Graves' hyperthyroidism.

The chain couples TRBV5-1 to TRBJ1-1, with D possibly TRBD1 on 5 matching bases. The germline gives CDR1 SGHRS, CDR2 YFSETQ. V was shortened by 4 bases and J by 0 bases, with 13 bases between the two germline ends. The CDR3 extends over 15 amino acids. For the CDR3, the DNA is TGCGCCAGCAGCCACCTAACGGACATGAACACTGAAGCTTTCTTT. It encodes CASSHLTDMNTEAFF.

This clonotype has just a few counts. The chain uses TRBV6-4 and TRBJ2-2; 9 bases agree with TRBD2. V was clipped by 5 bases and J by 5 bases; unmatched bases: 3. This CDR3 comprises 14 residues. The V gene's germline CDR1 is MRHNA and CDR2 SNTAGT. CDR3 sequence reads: CASSTAGGTGELFF. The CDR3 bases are TGTGCCAGCAGTACTGCGGGAGGGACCGGGGAGCTGTTTTTT.

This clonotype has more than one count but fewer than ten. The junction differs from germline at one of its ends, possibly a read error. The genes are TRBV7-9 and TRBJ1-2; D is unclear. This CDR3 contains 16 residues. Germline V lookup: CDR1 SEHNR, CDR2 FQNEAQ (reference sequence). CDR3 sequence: CASSQDKTVDYYGYTF. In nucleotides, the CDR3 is TGCGCCAGCAGCCAAGACAAGACGGTTGATTACTATGGCTACACCTTC. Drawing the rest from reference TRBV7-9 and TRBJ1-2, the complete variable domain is DTGVSQNPRHKITKRGQNVTFRCDPISEHNRLYWYRQTLGQGPEFLTYFQNEAQLEKSRLLSDRFSAERPKGSFSTLEIQRTEQGDSAMYLCASSQDKTVDYYGYTFGSGTRLTVV.

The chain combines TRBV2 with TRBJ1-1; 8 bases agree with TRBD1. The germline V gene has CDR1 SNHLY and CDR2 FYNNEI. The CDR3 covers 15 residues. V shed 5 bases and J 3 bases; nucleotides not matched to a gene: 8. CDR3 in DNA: TGTGCCAGCAGTTCGCACAGGGGGGTGGACACTGAAGCTTTCTTT. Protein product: CASSSHRGVDTEAFF.

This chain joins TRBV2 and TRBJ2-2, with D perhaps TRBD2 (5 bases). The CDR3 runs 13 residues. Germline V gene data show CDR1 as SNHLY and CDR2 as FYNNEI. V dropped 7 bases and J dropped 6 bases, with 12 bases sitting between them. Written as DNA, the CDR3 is TGTGCCAGCACCGAGGGCGGGCCCGGGGAGCTGTTTTTT. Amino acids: CASTEGGPGELFF.

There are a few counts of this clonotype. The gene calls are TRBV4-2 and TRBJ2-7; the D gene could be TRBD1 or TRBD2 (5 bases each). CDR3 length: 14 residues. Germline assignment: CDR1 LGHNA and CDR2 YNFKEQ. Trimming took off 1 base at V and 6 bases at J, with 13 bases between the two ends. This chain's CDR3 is CASSQAAGTFEQYF. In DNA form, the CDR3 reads TGTGCCAGCAGCCAAGCGGCAGGGACGTTCGAGCAGTACTTC.

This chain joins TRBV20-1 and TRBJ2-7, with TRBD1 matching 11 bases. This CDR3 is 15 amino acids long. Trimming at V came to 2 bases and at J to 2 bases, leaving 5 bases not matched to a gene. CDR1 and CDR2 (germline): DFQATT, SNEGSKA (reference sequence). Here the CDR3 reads CSARHRDRGTYEQYF. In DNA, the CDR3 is TGCAGTGCTAGACACCGGGACAGGGGGACCTACGAGCAGTACTTC.

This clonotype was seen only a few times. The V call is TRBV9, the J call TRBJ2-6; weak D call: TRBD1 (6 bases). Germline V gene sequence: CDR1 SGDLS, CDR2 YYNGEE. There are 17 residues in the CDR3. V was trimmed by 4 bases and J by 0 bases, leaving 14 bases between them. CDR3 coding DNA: TGTGCCAGCAGCCCGGTACAGGGTTTCTCTGGGGCCAACGTCCTGACTTTC. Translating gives CASSPVQGFSGANVLTF. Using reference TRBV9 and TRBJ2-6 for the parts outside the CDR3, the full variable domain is DSGVTQTPKHLITATGQRVTLRCSPRSGDLSVYWYQQSLDQGLQFLIQYYNGEERAKGNILERFSAQQFPDLHSELNLSSLELGDSALYFCASSPVQGFSGANVLTFGAGSRLTVL.

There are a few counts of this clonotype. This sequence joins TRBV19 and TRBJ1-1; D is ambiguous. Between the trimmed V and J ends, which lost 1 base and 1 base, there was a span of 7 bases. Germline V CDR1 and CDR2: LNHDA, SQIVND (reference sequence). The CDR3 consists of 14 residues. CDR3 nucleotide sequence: TGTGCCAGTAGTATAGGACTGAGGAACACTGAAGCTTTCTTT. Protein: CASSIGLRNTEAFF.

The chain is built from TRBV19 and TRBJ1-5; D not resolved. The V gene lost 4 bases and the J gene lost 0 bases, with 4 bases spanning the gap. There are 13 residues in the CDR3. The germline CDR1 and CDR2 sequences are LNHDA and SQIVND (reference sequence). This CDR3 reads CASSKASNQPQHF. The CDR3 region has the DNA TGTGCCAGTAGTAAGGCTAGCAATCAGCCCCAGCATTTT.

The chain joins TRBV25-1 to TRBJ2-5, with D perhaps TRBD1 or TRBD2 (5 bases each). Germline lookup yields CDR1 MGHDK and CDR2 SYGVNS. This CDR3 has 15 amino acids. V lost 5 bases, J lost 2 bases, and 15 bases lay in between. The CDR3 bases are TGTGCCAGCAGTCCCTTCTCGGGGCTACAAGAGACCCAGTACTTC. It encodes CASSPFSGLQETQYF.

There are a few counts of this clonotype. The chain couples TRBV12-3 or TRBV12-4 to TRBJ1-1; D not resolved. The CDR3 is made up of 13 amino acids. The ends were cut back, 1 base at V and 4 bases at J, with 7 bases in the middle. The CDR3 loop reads CASSLEVGTEAFF. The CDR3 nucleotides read TGTGCCAGCAGTTTAGAAGTGGGCACTGAAGCTTTCTTT.

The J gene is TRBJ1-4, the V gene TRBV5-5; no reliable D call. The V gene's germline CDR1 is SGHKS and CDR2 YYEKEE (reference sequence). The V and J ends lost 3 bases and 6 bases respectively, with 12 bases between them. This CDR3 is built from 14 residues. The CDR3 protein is CASSWTPGDEKLFF. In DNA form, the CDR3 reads TGTGCCAGCAGCTGGACCCCTGGGGATGAAAAACTGTTTTTT.

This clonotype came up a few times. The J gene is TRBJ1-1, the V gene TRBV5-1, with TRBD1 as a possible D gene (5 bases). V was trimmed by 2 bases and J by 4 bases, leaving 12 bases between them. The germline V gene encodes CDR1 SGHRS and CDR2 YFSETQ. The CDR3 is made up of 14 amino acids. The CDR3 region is CASSLAPGITEAFF. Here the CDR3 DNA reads TGCGCCAGCAGCTTAGCCCCAGGGATCACTGAAGCTTTCTTT.

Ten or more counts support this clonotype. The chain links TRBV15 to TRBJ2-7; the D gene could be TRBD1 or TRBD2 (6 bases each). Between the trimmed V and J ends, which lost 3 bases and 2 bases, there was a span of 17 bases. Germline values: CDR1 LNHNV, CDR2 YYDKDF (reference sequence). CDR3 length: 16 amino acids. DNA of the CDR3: TGTGCCACCAGCAGGGACAGTAGCGGAATGCCCTACGAGCAGTACTTC. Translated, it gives CATSRDSSGMPYEQYF.

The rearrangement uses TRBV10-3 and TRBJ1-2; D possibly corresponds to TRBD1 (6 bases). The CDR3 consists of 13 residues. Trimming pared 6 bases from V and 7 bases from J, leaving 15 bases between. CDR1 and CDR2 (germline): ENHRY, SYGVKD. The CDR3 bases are TGTGCCATCAGAACCGGGGGGCCGGTTGGCTACACCTTC. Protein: CAIRTGGPVGYTF.

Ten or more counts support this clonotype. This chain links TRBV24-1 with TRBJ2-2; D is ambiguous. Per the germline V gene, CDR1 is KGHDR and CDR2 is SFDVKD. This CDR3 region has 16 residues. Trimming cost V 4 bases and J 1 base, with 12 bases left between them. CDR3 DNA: TGTGCCACCAGTGAAACCCAAGACGGGAACACCGGGGAGCTGTTTTTT. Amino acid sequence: CATSETQDGNTGELFF.

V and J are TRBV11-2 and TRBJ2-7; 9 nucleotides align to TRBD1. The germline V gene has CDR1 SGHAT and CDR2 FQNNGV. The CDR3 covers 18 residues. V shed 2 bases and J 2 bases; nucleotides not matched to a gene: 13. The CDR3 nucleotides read TGTGCCAGCAGCTTATTTTCCCCGGGACAGGGTGATCCCTACGAGCAGTACTTC. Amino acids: CASSLFSPGQGDPYEQYF.

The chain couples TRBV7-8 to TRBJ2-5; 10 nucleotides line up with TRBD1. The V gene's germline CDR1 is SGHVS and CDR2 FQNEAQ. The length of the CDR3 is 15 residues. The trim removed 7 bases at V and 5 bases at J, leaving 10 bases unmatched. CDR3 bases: TGTGCCAGCAAACTTACCGGGACAGGGGTGGAGACCCAGTACTTC. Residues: CASKLTGTGVETQYF.

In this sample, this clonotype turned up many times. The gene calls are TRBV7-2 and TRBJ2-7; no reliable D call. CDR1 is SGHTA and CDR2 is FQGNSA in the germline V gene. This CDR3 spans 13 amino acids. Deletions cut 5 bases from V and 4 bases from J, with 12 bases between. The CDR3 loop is CASSPTRQYEQYF. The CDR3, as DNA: TGTGCCAGCAGCCCTACCAGGCAGTACGAGCAGTACTTC. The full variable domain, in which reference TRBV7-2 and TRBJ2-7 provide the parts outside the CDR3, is GAGVSQSPSNKVTEKGKDVELRCDPISGHTALYWYRQSLGQGLEFLIYFQGNSAPDKSGLPSDRFSAERTGGSVSTLTIQRTQQEDSAVYLCASSPTRQYEQYFGPGTRLTVT.

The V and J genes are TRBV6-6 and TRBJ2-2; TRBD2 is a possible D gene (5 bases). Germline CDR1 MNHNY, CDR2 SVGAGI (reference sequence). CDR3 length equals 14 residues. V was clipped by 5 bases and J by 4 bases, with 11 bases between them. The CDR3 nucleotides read TGTGCCAGCAGTGAAGTGAGGGCCACCGGGGAGCTGTTTTTT. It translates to CASSEVRATGELFF.

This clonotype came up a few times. CDR3 sequence: CASSFRTYQPQHF. CDR3 nucleotides: TGCGCCAGCAGCTTTAGGACATATCAGCCCCAGCATTTT. This sequence joins TRBV5-1 and TRBJ1-5, with a weak D call TRBD1 (5 bases). V was clipped by 2 bases and J by 5 bases, with 8 bases between them. Germline CDR1 SGHRS, CDR2 YFSETQ. CDR3 length: 13 residues.